This T cell receptor (beta chain) comes out of a study of T cell responses to AZD1222 COVID-19 vaccine (dated by TCRdb to about 2021). Looking at the study overall: AZD1222 recipients whose second dose came at about 4 weeks and those whose second dose came at about 12 weeks were combined into one group, since spike-specific TCR depth and breadth did not differ between the two schedules. TCR sequencing covered over 230 trial participants: 207 given two doses of AZD1222 and around 26 given two doses of MenACWY control vaccine. Trial participants were enrolled into age subgroups of 18-55, 56-69 and 70-plus years, which contained about 150, 28 and 57 TCR-sequenced participants, respectively.

Regarding this clone: Its antigen is unknown. No qualities accompany the bases; no much larger clone lies one base away.

On the study overall, not on this receptor specifically: Because no day 14 peak-response samples were available, the repertoires could be characterized only after the peak T cell response. Participants were mostly white British and included more females than males, and it was suggested by the authors that clonal diversity may have been underestimated. Nearly half of unique spike-specific TCRs reportedly recognized epitopes outside regions mutated in the B.1.351 and B.1.1.7 variants. The 56-69-year group was small, and its depth increase did not reach significance, likely because of low power. Spike-specific TCR breadth and depth rose significantly after two AZD1222 doses compared with day 0 and with MenACWY recipients. Vaccine-associated CD4 TCRs spanned the whole spike protein, with dominant responses in regions 160-218 and 743-854. Conclusions about previously exposed vaccinees are limited, since just five to seven AZD1222 recipients were seropositive for SARS-CoV-2 at baseline.

Relative to germline, V is 6 bases shorter and J is 6 bases shorter, with 12 bases between their ends. Including cysteine and phenylalanine, the CDR3 has 13 amino acids. The read is trimmed to its CDR3 DNA, 39 bases read in frame from base 1. CDR1 WSHSY and CDR2 SAAADI are derived from the germline V gene. The CDR3 regions of human TCRbeta chains were analyzed by immunosequencing. Under the source paper's analysis protocol: Repertoire TCRs were checked for matches against a reference library of SARS-CoV-2-specific TCRs that had been generated using the MIRA antigen-specificity platform. Breadth meant the fraction of unique TCRs that were SARS-CoV-2-associated, whereas depth meant the fraction of total T cells that were SARS-CoV-2-associated. Each spike-specific TCR was assigned to its reactive spike region and to a CD4 or CD8 class using the MIRA data. Log10-transformed breadth and depth values were compared by one-way ANOVA with Sidak's multiple comparisons tests. TCRdb took this table from immuneACCESS and kept in-frame rearrangements with V and J called. Such tables lack part of the clones; where checked against another copy, unresolved V genes explain under half of the gap, and the rest is unexplained. The D gene and trimming were derived from the DNA, and the V and J assignments and clone size from that table. Present in this sample are some 99,000 clones, approximately 91% of which were seen just once. The ten largest clonotypes hold 6.5% to 9.5% of the sample.

The time point label, read with the paper, signifies: baseline before first vaccination. Vaccinee samples came from UK trials COV001 and COV002, including a single-blind randomized controlled phase 2/3 trial of AZD1222 (ChAdOx1 nCoV-19) in healthy adults. For TCRbeta chain sequencing, PBMC samples were collected from trial participants at day 0 and at day 28 after the second dose. The receptor was isolated from an adult in good health. Recombination joined TRBV10-2 with TRBJ2-1, with the D segment identity uncertain. The source was peripheral blood, collected on day 0 of AZD1222 vaccination. The CDR3 protein is CASRAPAANEQFF. The bases are TGCGCCAGCAGGGCTCCAGCCGCCAATGAGCAGTTCTTC.